The clone carrying this T cell receptor (beta chain) appeared a few times. A much larger clone lies one base from this, so it may be a read error. This sample is part of a study of neurological immune-mediated disorders. The authors produced cDNA by 5'RACE using 10-nucleotide random UMIs. Each CDR3 protein is one row after TCRdb ran MiXCR on the 5' RACE reads. Here the sample spans fewer than 50,000 distinct CDR3 sequences, roughly 2.5% being singletons. The unsorted libraries originated from 2 million PBMCs kept at -80 C. Germline loops: CDR1 SGHNT, CDR2 YYREEE (reference sequence). The CDR3 runs 16 residues.

Input material: PBMCs. V gene TRBV5-4 combines with J gene TRBJ2-4, with D possibly being TRBD1 (6 bases). This TCR came from a man younger than 45 with multiple sclerosis. The CDR3 reads CASSPLQSGDKKIQYF. CDR3 sequence (DNA): TGTGCCAGCAGCCCGCTTCAGAGTGGGGACAAAAAAATTCAGTACTTC.